One sample yielded the 3 T cell receptor beta chains listed below, sequenced in a study of T cell responses to AZD1222 COVID-19 vaccine. The table came from immunoSEQ multiplex PCR; TCRdb's copy has only in-frame clones and leaves some out. The sample holds more than 100,000 clones, about 90% seen once. Sequenced material: peripheral blood, taken on day 0 of AZD1222 vaccination. These TCRs come from an adult in good health.

The rearrangement links TRBV28 to TRBJ1-1; a possible D gene is TRBD1 (5 bases). Per the germline V gene, CDR1 is MDHEN and CDR2 is SYDVKM. There are 14 residues in the CDR3. Trimming took off 7 bases at V and 10 bases at J, with 22 bases between the two ends. CDR3 in amino acids: CASTLIVQGDVAFF. In nucleotides, the CDR3 is TGTGCCAGCACCCTAATAGTGCAGGGAGATGTAGCTTTCTTT.

V is TRBV7-2 and J is TRBJ1-2; D not resolved. The germline V gene encodes CDR1 SGHTA and CDR2 FQGNSA. V was clipped by 1 base and J by 4 bases, with 7 bases between them. This CDR3 is 13 amino acids long. CDR3 DNA: TGTGCCAGCAGCTTAGGTTATGTCTATGGCTACACCTTC. Protein product: CASSLGYVYGYTF.

The chain links TRBV5-4 to TRBJ2-3; perhaps D is TRBD1 or TRBD2 (6 bases each). The germline V gene encodes CDR1 SGHNT and CDR2 YYREEE (reference sequence). V was cut by 3 bases and J by 2 bases, with 10 bases left in between. This CDR3 comprises 14 residues. The CDR3 loop is CASSSWGATDTQYF. CDR3 nucleotide sequence: TGTGCCAGCAGCTCTTGGGGGGCCACAGATACGCAGTATTTT.